This TCR beta chain was sequenced for a study of control samples from healthy donors and cancer patients. TCRdb's table, derived via immunoSEQ multiplex PCR, lists solely in-frame clones and lacks some. The sample holds approximately 74,000 clones; less than 95% are singletons and the top ten take under 3.5%. The ends lost 5 bases at V and 6 bases at J; junction bases unmatched: 18. The V gene's germline CDR1 is SGHTA and CDR2 FQGTGA. CDR3 length: 18 amino acids. The TCR originated in a woman between 25 and 40 years old in good health. The chain links TRBV7-3 to TRBJ2-7; 11 bases are a match to TRBD2. The sample was blood. This chain's CDR3 is CASSPIYRLAGGTSEQYF. The CDR3 region has the DNA TGTGCCAGCAGCCCTATTTATCGGCTAGCGGGGGGAACTTCCGAGCAGTACTTC.